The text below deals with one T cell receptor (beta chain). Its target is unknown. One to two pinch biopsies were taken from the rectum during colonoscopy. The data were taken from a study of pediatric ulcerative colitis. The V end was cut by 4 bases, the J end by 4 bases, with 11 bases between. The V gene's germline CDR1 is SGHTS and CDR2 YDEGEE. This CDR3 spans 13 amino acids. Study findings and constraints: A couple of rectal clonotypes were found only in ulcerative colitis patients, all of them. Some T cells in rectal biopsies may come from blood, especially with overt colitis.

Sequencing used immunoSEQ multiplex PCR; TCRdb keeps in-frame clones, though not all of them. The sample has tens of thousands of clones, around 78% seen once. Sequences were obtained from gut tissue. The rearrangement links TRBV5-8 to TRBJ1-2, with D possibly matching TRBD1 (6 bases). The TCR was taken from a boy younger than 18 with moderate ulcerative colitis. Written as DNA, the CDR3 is TGTGCCAGCAGCCAACCCAGGGGCTATGGCTACACCTTC. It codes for CASSQPRGYGYTF.